This T cell receptor beta chain was retrieved from a study of blood T cell repertoires in COVID-19. At the level of the study: Samples taken during acute and convalescent COVID-19 were collected in the United States, Italy and Spain.

Participants' own reports of clinical history determined their cohort assignment. All recovered Cohort 3 donors got two negative PCRs, got clearance, or saw symptom resolution. The repertoire was sequenced with immunoSEQ multiplex PCR; TCRdb's copy has only in-frame clones and lacks some. This sample has around 330,000 clones, with roughly 89% found just once. The TCR was taken from a woman under 30 who had recovered from COVID-19. The material sequenced was PBMCs or T cells enriched from blood (not recorded which).

CDR3: CASSSAGTGVYNEQFF. CDR3 nucleotide sequence: TGTGCCAGCAGCTCCGCTGGGACAGGGGTTTACAATGAGCAGTTCTTC. The V gene is TRBV7-9, the J gene TRBJ2-1, with 10 bases matching TRBD1. The length of the CDR3 is 16 residues. Per the germline V gene, CDR1 is SEHNR and CDR2 is FQNEAQ (reference sequence). The junction had 7 bases not matched to a gene; V was cut back by 4 bases and J by 4 bases.